The 14 T cell receptor beta chains listed next were all sequenced from one sample in a study of blood T cells in healthy people across ages. A second about 6 to 12 cycle PCR used barcoded and J-beta primers. TCRdb redid the calling of the 5' RACE reads with MiXCR, one entry per CDR3 protein. This sample has about 780,000 distinct CDR3 sequences, with about 47% found just once. Sequenced material: blood. These receptors all come from a man older than 75 in good health.

This chain uses TRBV10-3 with TRBJ1-1; unclear D gene. Trimming removed 4 bases at V and 0 bases at J, with 6 bases between. Germline V lookup: CDR1 ENHRY, CDR2 SYGVKD. CDR3 length: 13 residues. CDR3 sequence: CAISGLMNTEAFF. The CDR3 DNA sequence: TGTGCCATCAGTGGACTCATGAACACTGAAGCTTTCTTT.

Remarks on this clonotype: A much larger clone lies a single base off, so this may be a read error. This sequence joins TRBV6-2 or TRBV6-3 and TRBJ2-1; the match to TRBD2 covers 8 bases. Germline lookup yields CDR1 MNHEY and CDR2 SVGEGT. This CDR3 contains 17 residues. The J segment lost 9 bases and the V segment lost 6 bases, leaving 19 bases of the junction unmatched. The CDR3 spells CASRPTAGTRGFSEQFF. The CDR3 nucleotides are TGTGCCAGCAGACCTACAGCCGGGACTAGAGGTTTCAGTGAGCAGTTCTTC.

The J gene is TRBJ2-3, the V gene TRBV4-2; D gene ambiguous. The CDR3 consists of 14 residues. CDR1 and CDR2 (germline): LGHNA, YNFKEQ. The V end lost 0 bases, the J end lost 6 bases, and 10 bases lay between the germline ends. This CDR3 is CASSQESQTDTQYF. CDR3 sequence (DNA): TGTGCCAGCAGCCAAGAGTCCCAGACGGATACGCAGTATTTT.

As for this clonotype: A junction end diverges from the germline sequence, so it may reflect a read error. The chain employs TRBV7-2 and TRBJ2-5, with D perhaps matching TRBD2 (6 bases). The CDR3 runs 15 residues. Germline-derived CDR1 and CDR2 are SGHTA and FQGNSA. CDR3 residues: CAISLFSSGQETQYF. For the CDR3, the DNA is TGTGCCATCAGCTTATTTTCGAGCGGGCAAGAGACCCAGTACTTC.

J is TRBJ1-5 and V is TRBV6-5, with TRBD1 as a possible D gene (6 bases). The V gene's germline CDR1 is MNHEY and CDR2 SVGAGI. V was pared by 5 bases and J by 3 bases, with 11 bases between. This CDR3 is built from 14 residues. The CDR3, as DNA: TGTGCCAGCAGTCTACAGGGCCCCAATCAGCCCCAGCATTTT. This sequence encodes CASSLQGPNQPQHF.

The sample holds a few counts of this clonotype. J is TRBJ1-1 and V is TRBV12-3 or TRBV12-4; 7 bases match TRBD1. This CDR3 comprises 13 residues. The V gene end was trimmed by 5 bases and the J gene end by 4 bases; junction bases not matched to a gene: 4. CDR3 amino acids: CASSRDRSTEAFF. CDR3 nucleotide sequence: TGTGCCAGCAGTCGGGACAGAAGCACTGAAGCTTTCTTT.

A few counts support this clonotype. V usage is TRBV7-2 and J usage is TRBJ1-2; maybe TRBD1 (6 bases). The CDR3 loop spans 13 amino acids. The V and J ends lost 1 base and 8 bases respectively, with 11 bases between them. Germline CDR1 is SGHTA and CDR2 is FQGNSA. CDR3 DNA: TGTGCCAGCAGCTTAGAGGGGGGTGACGGCTACACCTTC. Translation gives CASSLEGGDGYTF.

Regarding this clonotype: At one end the junction does not follow the germline gene, possibly because of a read error. The chain couples TRBV5-1 to TRBJ2-5; 9 nucleotides line up with TRBD2. This CDR3 is 16 amino acids long. CDR1 and CDR2 (germline): SGHRS, YFSETQ. The CDR3 region is CASSLGLADYQEAQYF. As DNA, the CDR3 is TGCGCCAGCAGCTTGGGACTAGCGGATTACCAAGAGGCCCAGTACTTC.

The genes are TRBV5-1 and TRBJ2-5, with 7 bases lining up with TRBD2. The J call is in doubt because the DNA end fits TRBJ2-7 better. CDR1 and CDR2 from the germline V gene are SGHRS and YFSETQ. There are 13 residues in the CDR3. Here the CDR3 DNA reads TGCGCCAGCAGCCCACGCGGGAGATCCGAGCAGTACTTC. Protein product: CASSPRGRSEQYF.

J is TRBJ2-3 and V is TRBV5-1; D may be TRBD1 or TRBD2 (6 bases each). V shed 5 bases and J shed 0 bases, with 16 bases lying between them. CDR3 size: 16 residues. Per the germline V gene, CDR1 is SGHRS and CDR2 is YFSETQ. In nucleotides, the CDR3 is TGCGCCAGCAGAAGAGAAGGGGGGTCAAGCACAGATACGCAGTATTTT. It is translated as CASRREGGSSTDTQYF.

The chain has TRBV20-1 and TRBJ2-4; 15 bases match TRBD2. V shed 0 bases and J 8 bases; nucleotides not matched to a gene: 14. This CDR3 is built from 19 residues. Germline assignment: CDR1 DFQATT and CDR2 SNEGSKA (reference sequence). CDR3 coding DNA: TGCAGTGCTAGAGATCTAGGGGGACTAGCGGGAGGTGGTTTGGACATTCAGTACTTC. Translated, it gives CSARDLGGLAGGGLDIQYF.

This chain uses TRBV29-1 with TRBJ2-7; D might be TRBD2 (5 bases). The closer fit of TRBJ2-5 to the DNA end suggests the J call may be wrong. The CDR3 extends over 14 amino acids. The germline V gene encodes CDR1 SQVTM and CDR2 ANQGSEA. The CDR3 here is CSVRSLTEEWTQYF. The CDR3 nucleotides read TGCAGCGTCAGATCCTTGACGGAGGAATGGACCCAGTACTTC.

Only one count was recorded for this clonotype. The rearrangement links TRBV20-1 to TRBJ1-4, with D possibly matching TRBD1 (6 bases). This CDR3 spans 12 amino acids. V was cut by 6 bases and J by 8 bases, with 13 bases left in between. Germline CDR1 reads DFQATT; CDR2 reads SNEGSKA (reference sequence). This chain's CDR3 is CSAPGDAEKLFF. As DNA, the CDR3 is TGCAGTGCCCCAGGGGATGCGGAAAAACTGTTTTTT.

This clonotype occurred once. This sequence joins TRBV4-1 and TRBJ2-3; D possibly corresponds to TRBD2 (5 bases). V dropped 1 base and J dropped 2 bases, with 16 bases sitting between them. The CDR3 is 17 residues long. Germline V CDR1 and CDR2: MGHRA, YSYEKL. Written as DNA, the CDR3 is TGCGCCAGCAGCCAAGTATTTAGCGTGAAATCCACAGATACGCAGTATTTT. It yields the protein CASSQVFSVKSTDTQYF.